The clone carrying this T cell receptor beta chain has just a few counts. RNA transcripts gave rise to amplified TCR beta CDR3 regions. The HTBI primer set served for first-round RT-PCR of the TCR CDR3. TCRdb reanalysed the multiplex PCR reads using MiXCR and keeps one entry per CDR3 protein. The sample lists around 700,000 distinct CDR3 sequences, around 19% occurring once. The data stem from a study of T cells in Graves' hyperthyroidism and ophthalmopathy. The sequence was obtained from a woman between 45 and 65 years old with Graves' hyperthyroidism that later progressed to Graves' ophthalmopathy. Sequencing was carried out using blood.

Written as DNA, the CDR3 is TGTGCCAGTACCCAACACCATCTACCGAACACTGAAGCTTTCTTT. Encoded protein: CASTQHHLPNTEAFF. V gene TRBV19 combines with J gene TRBJ1-1; D is uncertain. V was trimmed by 7 bases and J by 1 base, leaving 16 bases between them. The length of the CDR3 is 15 residues. The germline CDR1 and CDR2 sequences are LNHDA and SQIVND (reference sequence). The full variable domain, rest sourced from reference TRBV19 and TRBJ1-1, is DGGITQSPKYLFRKEGQNVTLSCEQNLNHDAMYWYRQDPGQGLRLIYYSQIVNDFQKGDIAEGYSVSREKKESFPLTVTSAQKNPTAFYLCASTQHHLPNTEAFFGQGTRLTVV.